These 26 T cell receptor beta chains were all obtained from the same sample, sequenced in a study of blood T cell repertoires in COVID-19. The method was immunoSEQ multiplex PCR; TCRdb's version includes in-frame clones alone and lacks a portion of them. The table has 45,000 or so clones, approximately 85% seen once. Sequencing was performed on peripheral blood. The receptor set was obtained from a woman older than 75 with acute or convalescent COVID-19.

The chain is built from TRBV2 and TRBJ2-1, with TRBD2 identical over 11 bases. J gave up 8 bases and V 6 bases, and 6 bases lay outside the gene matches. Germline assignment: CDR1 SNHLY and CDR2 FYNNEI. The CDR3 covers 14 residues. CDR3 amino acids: CASRVAGGWDEQFF. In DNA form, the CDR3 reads TGTGCCAGCAGGGTAGCGGGAGGGTGGGATGAGCAGTTCTTC. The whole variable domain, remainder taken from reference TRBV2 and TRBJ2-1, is EPEVTQTPSHQVTQMGQEVILRCVPISNHLYFYWYRQILGQKVEFLVSFYNNEISEKSEIFDDQFSVERPDGSNFTLKIRSTKLEDSAMYFCASRVAGGWDEQFFGPGTRLTVL.

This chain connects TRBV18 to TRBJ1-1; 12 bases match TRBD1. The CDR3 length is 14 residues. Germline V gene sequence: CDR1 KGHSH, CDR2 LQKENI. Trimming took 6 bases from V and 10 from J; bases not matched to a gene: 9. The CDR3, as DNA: TGTGCCAGCTCCGCTGAAACGGGACAGGGGGCAGCTTTCTTT. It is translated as CASSAETGQGAAFF.

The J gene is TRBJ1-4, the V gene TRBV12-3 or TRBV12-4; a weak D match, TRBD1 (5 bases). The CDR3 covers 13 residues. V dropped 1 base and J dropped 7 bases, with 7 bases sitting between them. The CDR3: CASSLVRVEKLFF. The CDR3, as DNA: TGTGCCAGCAGTTTAGTCAGGGTTGAAAAACTGTTTTTT.

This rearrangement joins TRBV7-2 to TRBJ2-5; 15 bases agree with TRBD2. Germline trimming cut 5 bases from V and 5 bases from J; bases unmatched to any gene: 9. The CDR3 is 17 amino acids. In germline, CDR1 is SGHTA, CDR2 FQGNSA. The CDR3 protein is CASSPRTSGRGSETQYF. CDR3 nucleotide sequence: TGTGCCAGCAGCCCCAGGACTAGCGGGAGGGGATCGGAGACCCAGTACTTC.

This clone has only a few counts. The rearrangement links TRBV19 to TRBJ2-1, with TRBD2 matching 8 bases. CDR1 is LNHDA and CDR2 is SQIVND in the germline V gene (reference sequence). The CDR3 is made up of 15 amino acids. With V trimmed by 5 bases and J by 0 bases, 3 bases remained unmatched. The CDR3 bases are TGTGCCAGTAGTCCCCTAGCGGGCTCCTACAATGAGCAGTTCTTC. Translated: CASSPLAGSYNEQFF.

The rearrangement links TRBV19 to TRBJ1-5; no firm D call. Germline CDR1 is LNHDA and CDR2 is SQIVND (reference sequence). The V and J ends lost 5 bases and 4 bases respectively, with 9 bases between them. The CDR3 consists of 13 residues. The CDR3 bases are TGTGCCAGTAGTCCCCCAGGAAATCAGCCCCAGCATTTT. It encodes CASSPPGNQPQHF.

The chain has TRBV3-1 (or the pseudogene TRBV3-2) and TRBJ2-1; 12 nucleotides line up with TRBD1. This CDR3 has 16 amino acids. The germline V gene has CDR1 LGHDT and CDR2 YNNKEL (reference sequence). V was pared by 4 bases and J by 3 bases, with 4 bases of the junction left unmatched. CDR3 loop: CASSPGTGGLYNEQFF. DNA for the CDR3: TGTGCCAGCAGCCCAGGGACAGGGGGCCTCTACAATGAGCAGTTCTTC.

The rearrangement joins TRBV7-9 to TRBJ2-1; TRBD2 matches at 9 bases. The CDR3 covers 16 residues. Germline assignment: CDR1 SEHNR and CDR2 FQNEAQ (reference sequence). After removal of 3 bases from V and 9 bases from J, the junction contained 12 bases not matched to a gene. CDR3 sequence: CASSFPLAGVKGEQFF. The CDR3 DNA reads TGTGCCAGCAGCTTTCCCTTAGCGGGAGTTAAGGGTGAGCAGTTCTTC.

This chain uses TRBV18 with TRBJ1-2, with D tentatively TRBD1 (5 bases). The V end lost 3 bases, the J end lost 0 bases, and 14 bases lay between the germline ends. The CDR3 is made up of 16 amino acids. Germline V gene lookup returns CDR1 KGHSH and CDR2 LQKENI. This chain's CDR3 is CASSPLLGEANYGYTF. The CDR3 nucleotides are TGTGCCAGCTCACCCCTTCTAGGGGAAGCTAACTATGGCTACACCTTC.

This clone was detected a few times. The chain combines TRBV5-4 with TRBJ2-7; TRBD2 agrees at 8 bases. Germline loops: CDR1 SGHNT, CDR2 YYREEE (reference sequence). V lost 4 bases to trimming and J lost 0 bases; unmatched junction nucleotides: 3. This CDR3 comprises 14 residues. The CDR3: CASSGGRFSYEQYF. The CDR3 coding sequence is TGTGCCAGCAGCGGCGGGAGGTTCTCCTACGAGCAGTACTTC.

The CDR3 region has the DNA TGTGCCAGCAGCGTAGGATCGCGCGGGGTAGGGCAAATTACCGGGGAGCTGTTTTTT. Its protein product is CASSVGSRGVGQITGELFF. The chain is built from TRBV9 and TRBJ2-2; the D gene is possibly TRBD2 (6 bases). Germline CDR1 and CDR2: SGDLS and YYNGEE. The CDR3 is made up of 19 amino acids. Trimming took 0 bases from V and 5 from J, leaving 23 bases between them.

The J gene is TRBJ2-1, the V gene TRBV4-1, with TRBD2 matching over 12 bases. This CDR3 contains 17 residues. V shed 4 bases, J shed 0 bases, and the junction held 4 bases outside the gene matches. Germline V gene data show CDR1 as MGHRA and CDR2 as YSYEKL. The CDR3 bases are TGCGCCAGCAGCCCAACTAGCGGGAGGAGCTCCTACAATGAGCAGTTCTTC. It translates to CASSPTSGRSSYNEQFF.

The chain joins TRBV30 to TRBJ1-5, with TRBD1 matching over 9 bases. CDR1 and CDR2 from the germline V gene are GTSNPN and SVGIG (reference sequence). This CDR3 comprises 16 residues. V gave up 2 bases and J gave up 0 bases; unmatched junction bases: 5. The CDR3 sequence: CAWSLRTGDSNQPQHF. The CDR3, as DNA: TGTGCCTGGAGTTTGCGGACAGGGGATAGCAATCAGCCCCAGCATTTT.

As DNA, the CDR3 is TGCGCCAGCAGCTTACGGGTGTTGGACACTGAAGCTTTCTTT. Amino acids: CASSLRVLDTEAFF. The rearrangement uses TRBV5-1 and TRBJ1-1; D remains unclear. Trimming pared 2 bases from V and 3 bases from J, leaving 11 bases between. Germline assignment: CDR1 SGHRS and CDR2 YFSETQ. CDR3 size: 14 residues. Full variable domain (outside the CDR3, taken from reference TRBV5-1 and TRBJ1-1): KAGVTQTPRYLIKTRGQQVTLSCSPISGHRSVSWYQQTPGQGLQFLFEYFSETQRNKGNFPGRFSGRQFSNSRSEMNVSTLELGDSALYLCASSLRVLDTEAFFGQGTRLTVV.

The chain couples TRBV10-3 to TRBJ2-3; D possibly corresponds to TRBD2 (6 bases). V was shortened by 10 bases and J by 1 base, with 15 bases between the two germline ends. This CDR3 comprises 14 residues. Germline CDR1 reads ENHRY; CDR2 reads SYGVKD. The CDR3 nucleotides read TGTGCCACCTTAGGAGGGCTTCGCACAGATACGCAGTATTTT. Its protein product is CATLGGLRTDTQYF.

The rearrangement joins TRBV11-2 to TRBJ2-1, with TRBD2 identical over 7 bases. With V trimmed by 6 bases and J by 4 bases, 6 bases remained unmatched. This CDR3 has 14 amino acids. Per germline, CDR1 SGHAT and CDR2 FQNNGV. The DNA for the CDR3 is TGTGCCAGCAGTCTCAGCGGGACTTACAATGAGCAGTTCTTC. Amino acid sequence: CASSLSGTYNEQFF.

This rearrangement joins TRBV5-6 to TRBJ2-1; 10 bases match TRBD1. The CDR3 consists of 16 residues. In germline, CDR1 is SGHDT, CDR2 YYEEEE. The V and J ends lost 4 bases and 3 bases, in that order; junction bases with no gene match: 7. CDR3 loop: CASSHSGTGVYNEQFF. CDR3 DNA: TGTGCCAGCAGCCACTCCGGGACAGGGGTCTACAATGAGCAGTTCTTC.

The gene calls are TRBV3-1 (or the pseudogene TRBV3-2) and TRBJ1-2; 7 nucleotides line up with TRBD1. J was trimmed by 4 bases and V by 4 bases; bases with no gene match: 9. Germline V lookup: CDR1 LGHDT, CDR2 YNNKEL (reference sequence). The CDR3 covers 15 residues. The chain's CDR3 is CASSLAQGGSYGYTF. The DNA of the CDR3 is TGTGCCAGCAGCCTCGCTCAGGGGGGATCCTATGGCTACACCTTC.

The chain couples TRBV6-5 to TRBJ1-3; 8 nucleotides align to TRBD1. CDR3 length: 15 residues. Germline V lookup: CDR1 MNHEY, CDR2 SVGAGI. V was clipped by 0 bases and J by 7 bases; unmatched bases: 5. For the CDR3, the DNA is TGTGCCAGCAGTTACTCCCAGGGGGCGCCGAACACCATATATTTT. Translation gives CASSYSQGAPNTIYF.

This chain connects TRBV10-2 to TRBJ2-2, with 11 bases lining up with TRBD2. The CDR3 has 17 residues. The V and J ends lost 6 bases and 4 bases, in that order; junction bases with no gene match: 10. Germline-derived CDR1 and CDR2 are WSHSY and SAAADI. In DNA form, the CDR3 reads TGCGCCAGCAGGAACCTACTACTAGCGGGAGTCACCGGGGAGCTGTTTTTT. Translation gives CASRNLLLAGVTGELFF.

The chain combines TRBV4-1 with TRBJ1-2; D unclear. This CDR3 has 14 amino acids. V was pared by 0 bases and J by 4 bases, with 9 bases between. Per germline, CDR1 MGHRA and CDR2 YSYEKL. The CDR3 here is CASSQEAGFYGYTF. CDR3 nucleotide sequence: TGCGCCAGCAGCCAAGAGGCCGGGTTCTATGGCTACACCTTC.

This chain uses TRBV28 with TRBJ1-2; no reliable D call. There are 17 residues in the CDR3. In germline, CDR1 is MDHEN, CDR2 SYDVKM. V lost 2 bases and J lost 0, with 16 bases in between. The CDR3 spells CASSLGGKHVSNYGYTF. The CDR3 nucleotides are TGTGCCAGCAGTTTAGGAGGGAAACACGTTTCTAACTATGGCTACACCTTC.

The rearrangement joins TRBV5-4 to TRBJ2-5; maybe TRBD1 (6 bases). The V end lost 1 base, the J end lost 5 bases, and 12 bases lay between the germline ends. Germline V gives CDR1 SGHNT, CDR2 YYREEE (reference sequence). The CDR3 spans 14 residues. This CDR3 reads CASSLSGGHETQYF. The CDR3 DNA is TGTGCCAGCAGCTTGTCTGGGGGACACGAGACCCAGTACTTC.

The CDR3 loop reads CASSHSGDRGHEQYF. The CDR3 region has the DNA TGTGCCAGCAGCCATTCAGGGGACAGGGGACACGAGCAGTACTTC. The chain employs TRBV3-1 (or the pseudogene TRBV3-2) and TRBJ2-7, with TRBD1 matching 10 bases. CDR3 length: 15 amino acids. The germline CDR1 and CDR2 sequences are LGHDT and YNNKEL (reference sequence). Trimming removed 3 bases from V and 5 bases from J; junction bases left unmatched: 7.

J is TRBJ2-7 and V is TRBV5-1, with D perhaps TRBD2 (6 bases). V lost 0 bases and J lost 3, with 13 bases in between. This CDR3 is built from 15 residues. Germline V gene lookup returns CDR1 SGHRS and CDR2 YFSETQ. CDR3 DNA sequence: TGCGCCAGCAGCTTGGAGGAGGGCTCGTTCTACGAGCAGTACTTC. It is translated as CASSLEEGSFYEQYF. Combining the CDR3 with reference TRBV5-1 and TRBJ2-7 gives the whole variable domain KAGVTQTPRYLIKTRGQQVTLSCSPISGHRSVSWYQQTPGQGLQFLFEYFSETQRNKGNFPGRFSGRQFSNSRSEMNVSTLELGDSALYLCASSLEEGSFYEQYFGPGTRLTVT.

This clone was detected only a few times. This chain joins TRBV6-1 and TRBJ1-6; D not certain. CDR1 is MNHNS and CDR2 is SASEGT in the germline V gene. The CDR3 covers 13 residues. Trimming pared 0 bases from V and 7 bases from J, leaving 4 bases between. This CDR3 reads CASSEARNSPLHF. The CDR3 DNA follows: TGTGCCAGCAGTGAAGCGAGGAATTCACCCCTCCACTTT.